This T cell receptor beta chain originates from a study of blood T cell repertoires in COVID-19. The data were produced by immunoSEQ multiplex PCR, yet TCRdb's version contains in-frame clones alone and is incomplete. This sample yields fewer than 500,000 clones, of which roughly 88% are seen a single time; around 1.4% belongs to the top ten. The CDR3 covers 17 residues. The germline gives CDR1 SGHAT, CDR2 FQNNGV. The V and J ends lost 5 bases and 5 bases, in that order; junction bases with no gene match: 14. The rearrangement links TRBV11-2 to TRBJ2-5; TRBD1 matches at 10 bases. Sequenced material: peripheral blood. The TCR originated in a woman aged 25 to 45 with active or convalescent COVID-19. For the CDR3, the DNA is TGTGCCAGCAGCGGGCAGGGGACAGGGGCCGCCGGGGAGACCCAGTACTTC. Amino acids: CASSGQGTGAAGETQYF.